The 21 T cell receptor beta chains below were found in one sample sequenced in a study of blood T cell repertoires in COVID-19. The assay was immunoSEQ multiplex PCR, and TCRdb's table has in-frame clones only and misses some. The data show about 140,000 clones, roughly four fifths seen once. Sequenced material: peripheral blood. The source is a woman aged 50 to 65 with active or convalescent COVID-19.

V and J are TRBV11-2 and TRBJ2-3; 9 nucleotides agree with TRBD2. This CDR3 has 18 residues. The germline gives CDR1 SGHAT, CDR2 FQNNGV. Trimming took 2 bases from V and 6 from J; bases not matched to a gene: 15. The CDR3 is CASSLQGSGGLSPDTQYF. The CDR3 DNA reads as TGTGCCAGCAGCTTACAGGGTAGCGGGGGCCTGTCGCCGGATACGCAGTATTTT.

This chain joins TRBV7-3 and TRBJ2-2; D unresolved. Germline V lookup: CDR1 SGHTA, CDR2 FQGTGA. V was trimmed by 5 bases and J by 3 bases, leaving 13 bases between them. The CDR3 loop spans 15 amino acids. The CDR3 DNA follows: TGTGCCAGCAGCCCCTCTGCGCCCTACACCGGGGAGCTGTTTTTT. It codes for CASSPSAPYTGELFF.

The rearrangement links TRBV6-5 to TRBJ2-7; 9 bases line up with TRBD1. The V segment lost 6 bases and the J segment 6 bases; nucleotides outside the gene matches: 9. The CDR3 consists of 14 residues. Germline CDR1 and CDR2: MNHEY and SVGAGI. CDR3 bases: TGTGCCAGCAGGGGTCCCGGGACAGGGTTCGAGCAGTACTTC. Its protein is CASRGPGTGFEQYF.

The CDR3 spells CASSIGGKAGGTDTQYF. The CDR3 bases are TGTGCCAGTAGTATAGGCGGCAAGGCGGGCGGCACAGATACGCAGTATTTT. The V and J genes are TRBV19 and TRBJ2-3, with D perhaps matching TRBD2 (5 bases). Trimming shortened V by 1 base and J by 1 base, and 15 bases separated the two germline ends. The length of the CDR3 is 17 residues. Germline CDR1 reads LNHDA; CDR2 reads SQIVND (reference sequence).

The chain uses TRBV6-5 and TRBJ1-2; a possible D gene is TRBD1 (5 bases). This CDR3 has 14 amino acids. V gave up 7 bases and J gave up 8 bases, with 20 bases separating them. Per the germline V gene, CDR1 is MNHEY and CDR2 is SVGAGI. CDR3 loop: CASNYRGTRTGYTF. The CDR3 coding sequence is TGTGCCAGCAACTACCGGGGGACGAGGACCGGCTACACCTTC.

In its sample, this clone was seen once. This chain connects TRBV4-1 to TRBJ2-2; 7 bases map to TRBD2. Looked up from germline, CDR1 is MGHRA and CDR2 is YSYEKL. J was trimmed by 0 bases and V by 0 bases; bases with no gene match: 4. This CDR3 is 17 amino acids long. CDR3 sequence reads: CASSQDGRGANTGELFF. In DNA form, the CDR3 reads TGCGCCAGCAGCCAAGATGGGAGGGGCGCGAACACCGGGGAGCTGTTTTTT.

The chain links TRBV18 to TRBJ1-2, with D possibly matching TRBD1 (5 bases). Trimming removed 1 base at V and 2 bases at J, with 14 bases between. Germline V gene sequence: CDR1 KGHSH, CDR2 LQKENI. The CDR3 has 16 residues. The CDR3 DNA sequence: TGTGCCAGCTCACCACGCAGGGATCATGCCAACTATGGCTACACCTTC. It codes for CASSPRRDHANYGYTF. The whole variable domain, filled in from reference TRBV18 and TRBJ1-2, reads NAGVMQNPRHLVRRRGQEARLRCSPMKGHSHVYWYRQLPEEGLKFMVYLQKENIIDESGMPKERFSAEFPKEGPSILRIQQVVRGDSAAYFCASSPRRDHANYGYTFGSGTRLTVV.

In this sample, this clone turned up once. The CDR3 bases are TGCGCCAGCAGCGTAGGGGATACCAATTCACCCCTCCACTTT. Amino acid sequence: CASSVGDTNSPLHF. The chain employs TRBV5-1 and TRBJ1-6, with D maybe TRBD1 (5 bases). Trimming pared 4 bases from V and 7 bases from J, leaving 12 bases between. CDR1 is SGHRS and CDR2 is YFSETQ in the germline V gene. The CDR3 spans 14 residues. Combining the CDR3 with reference TRBV5-1 and TRBJ1-6 gives the whole variable domain KAGVTQTPRYLIKTRGQQVTLSCSPISGHRSVSWYQQTPGQGLQFLFEYFSETQRNKGNFPGRFSGRQFSNSRSEMNVSTLELGDSALYLCASSVGDTNSPLHFGNGTRLTVT.

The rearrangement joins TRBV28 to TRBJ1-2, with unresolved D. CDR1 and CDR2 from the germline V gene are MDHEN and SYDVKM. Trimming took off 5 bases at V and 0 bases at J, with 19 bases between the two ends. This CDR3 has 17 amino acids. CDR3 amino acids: CASSPPGRIGTNYGYTF. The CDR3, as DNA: TGTGCCAGCAGTCCCCCGGGGAGGATAGGAACTAACTATGGCTACACCTTC.

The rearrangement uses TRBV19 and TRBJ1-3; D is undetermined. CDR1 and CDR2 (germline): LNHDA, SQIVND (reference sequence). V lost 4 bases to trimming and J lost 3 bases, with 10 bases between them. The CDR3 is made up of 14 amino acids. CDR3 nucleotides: TGTGCCAGTAGTAGCCGGGAGGGTGGAAACACCATATATTTT. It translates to CASSSREGGNTIYF.

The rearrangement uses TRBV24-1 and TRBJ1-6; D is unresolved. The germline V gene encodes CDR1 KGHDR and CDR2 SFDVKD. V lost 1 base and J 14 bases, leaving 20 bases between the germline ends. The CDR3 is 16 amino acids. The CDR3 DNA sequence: TGTGCCACCAGTGATTTAGACGGGGATCGTGATTCGGCCCTCCACTTT. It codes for CATSDLDGDRDSALHF.

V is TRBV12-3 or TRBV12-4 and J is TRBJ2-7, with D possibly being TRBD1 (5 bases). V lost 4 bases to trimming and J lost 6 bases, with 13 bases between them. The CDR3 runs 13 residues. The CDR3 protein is CASSSQQGREQYF. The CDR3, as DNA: TGTGCCAGCAGTTCCCAGCAGGGCCGCGAGCAGTACTTC.

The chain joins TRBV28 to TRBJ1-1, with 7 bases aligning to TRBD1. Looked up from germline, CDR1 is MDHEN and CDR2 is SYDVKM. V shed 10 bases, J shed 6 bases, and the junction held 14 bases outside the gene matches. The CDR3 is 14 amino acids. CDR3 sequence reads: CATDPYRGNAEAFF. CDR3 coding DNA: TGTGCCACCGACCCGTACAGGGGTAACGCTGAAGCTTTCTTT. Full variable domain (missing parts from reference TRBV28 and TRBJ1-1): DVKVTQSSRYLVKRTGEKVFLECVQDMDHENMFWYRQDPGLGLRLIYFSYDVKMKEKGDIPEGYSVSREKKERFSLILESASTNQTSMYLCATDPYRGNAEAFFGQGTRLTVV.

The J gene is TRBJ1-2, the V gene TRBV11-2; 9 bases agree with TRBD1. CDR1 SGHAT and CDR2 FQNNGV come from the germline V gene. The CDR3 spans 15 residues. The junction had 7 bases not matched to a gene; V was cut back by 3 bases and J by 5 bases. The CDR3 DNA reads TGTGCCAGCAGCTTTCACAGGGGGCGCGGGTATGGCTACACCTTC. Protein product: CASSFHRGRGYGYTF.

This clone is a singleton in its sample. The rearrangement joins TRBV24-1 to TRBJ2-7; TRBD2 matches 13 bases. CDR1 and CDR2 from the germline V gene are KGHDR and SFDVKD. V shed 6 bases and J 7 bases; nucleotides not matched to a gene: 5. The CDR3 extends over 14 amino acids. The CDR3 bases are TGTGCCACCAGTCCGGGACTAGCGGGATTTGAGCAGTACTTC. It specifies CATSPGLAGFEQYF.

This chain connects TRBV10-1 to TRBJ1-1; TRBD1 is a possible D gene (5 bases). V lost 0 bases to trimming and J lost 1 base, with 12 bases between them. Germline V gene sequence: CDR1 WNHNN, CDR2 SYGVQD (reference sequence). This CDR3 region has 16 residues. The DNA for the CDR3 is TGCGCCAGCAGTGAGTCTGCCGGACACTGGAACACTGAAGCTTTCTTT. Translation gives CASSESAGHWNTEAFF.

Written as DNA, the CDR3 is TGTGCCAGCTCACACGACAGGGGGCTGTACGAGCAGTACTTC. It encodes CASSHDRGLYEQYF. The gene calls are TRBV18 and TRBJ2-7, with TRBD1 identical over 10 bases. With 4 bases clipped from V and 4 bases from J, the junction kept 4 bases outside the gene matches. CDR1 is KGHSH and CDR2 is LQKENI in the germline V gene. CDR3 size: 14 residues.

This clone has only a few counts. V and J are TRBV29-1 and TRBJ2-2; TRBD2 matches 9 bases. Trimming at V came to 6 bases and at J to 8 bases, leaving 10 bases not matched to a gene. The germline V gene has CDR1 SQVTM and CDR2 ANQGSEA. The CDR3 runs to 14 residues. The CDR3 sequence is CSVGLAHAGGELFF. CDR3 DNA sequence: TGCAGCGTGGGACTAGCCCACGCAGGAGGGGAGCTGTTTTTT.

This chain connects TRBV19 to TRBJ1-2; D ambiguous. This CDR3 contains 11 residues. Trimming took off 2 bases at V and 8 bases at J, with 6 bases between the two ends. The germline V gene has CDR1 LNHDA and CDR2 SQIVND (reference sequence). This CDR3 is CASSIRGGYTF. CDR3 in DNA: TGTGCCAGTAGTATACGCGGGGGCTACACCTTC.

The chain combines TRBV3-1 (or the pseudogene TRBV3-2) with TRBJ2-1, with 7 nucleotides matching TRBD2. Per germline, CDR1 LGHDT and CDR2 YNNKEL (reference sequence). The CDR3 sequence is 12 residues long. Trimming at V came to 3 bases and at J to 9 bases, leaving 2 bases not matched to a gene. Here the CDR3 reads CASSQGGGEQFF. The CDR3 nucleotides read TGTGCCAGCAGCCAGGGGGGGGGTGAGCAGTTCTTC.

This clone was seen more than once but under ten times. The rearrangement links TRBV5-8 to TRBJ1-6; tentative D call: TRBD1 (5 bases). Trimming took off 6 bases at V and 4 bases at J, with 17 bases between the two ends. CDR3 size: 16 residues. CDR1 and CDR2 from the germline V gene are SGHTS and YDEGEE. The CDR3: CASTSGKQFYNSPLHF. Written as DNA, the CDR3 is TGTGCCAGCACCTCAGGGAAACAGTTTTATAATTCACCCCTCCACTTT.